This entry features one TCR beta chain sequence. The sample originates from a study of blood T cell repertoires in COVID-19. Study processing details: Using reference gene primer amplification, nucleated cell counts were estimated. Assay: immunoSEQ multiplex PCR; the TCRdb copy retains only in-frame clones and omits some. Clonal size and the V and J genes are those of that table, whereas D and trimming came from the DNA. The sample lists approximately 130,000 clones; more than 75% were seen once. Germline assignment: CDR1 SEHNR and CDR2 FQNEAQ (reference sequence). The CDR3 length is 13 residues. Trimming removed 5 bases from V and 7 bases from J, with 12 bases in between.

This clonotype was sampled from a human donor in a cohort sampled during active COVID-19. The sample consisted of peripheral blood. The V and J genes are TRBV7-9 and TRBJ2-4, with D maybe TRBD2 (6 bases). The CDR3 spells CASSPEGGNIQYF. The CDR3 DNA follows: TGTGCCAGCAGCCCCGAAGGAGGGAACATTCAGTACTTC.